The 14 T cell receptor beta chains below come from one sample, sequenced in a study of T cell responses to AZD1222 COVID-19 vaccine. Using immunoSEQ multiplex PCR, the repertoire was profiled, and TCRdb retains in-frame clones only, with some absent. The table lists around 110,000 clones, 87% of them singletons. Sequencing was performed on peripheral blood, taken on day 0 of AZD1222 vaccination. These receptors originate from an adult in good health.

This sequence joins TRBV3-1 (or the pseudogene TRBV3-2) and TRBJ1-1, with a tentative D call TRBD1 (6 bases). With 4 bases removed from V and 4 bases from J, the gap between germline ends came to 13 bases. Germline CDR1 reads LGHDT; CDR2 reads YNNKEL (reference sequence). The CDR3 sequence is 14 residues long. CDR3 residues: CASSPGAGVTEAFF. CDR3 in DNA: TGTGCCAGCAGCCCAGGGGCGGGAGTCACTGAAGCTTTCTTT.

This rearrangement joins TRBV5-1 to TRBJ2-2, with 12 nucleotides matching TRBD2. V shed 4 bases, J shed 7 bases, and the junction held 2 bases outside the gene matches. Germline V gene data show CDR1 as SGHRS and CDR2 as YFSETQ. This CDR3 spans 14 amino acids. The CDR3 loop is CASSRTSGVGELFF. The CDR3 DNA sequence: TGCGCCAGCAGCCGGACTAGCGGGGTCGGGGAGCTGTTTTTT.

The chain employs TRBV9 and TRBJ1-4; D is perhaps TRBD1 (5 bases). With 3 bases removed from V and 0 bases from J, the gap between germline ends came to 6 bases. Germline assignment: CDR1 SGDLS and CDR2 YYNGEE. The CDR3 has 14 residues. The CDR3 nucleotides read TGTGCCAGCAGCGGAGGGGCAACTAATGAAAAACTGTTTTTT. Its protein product is CASSGGATNEKLFF.

The chain has TRBV19 and TRBJ2-7; 12 positions match TRBD2. This CDR3 has 15 residues. After removal of 10 bases from V and 4 bases from J, the junction contained 11 bases not matched to a gene. Germline CDR1 is LNHDA and CDR2 is SQIVND (reference sequence). CDR3: CATSRTSGESYEQYF. The CDR3 nucleotides are TGTGCCACCTCCCGGACTAGCGGGGAGTCATACGAGCAGTACTTC.

The chain uses TRBV5-1 and TRBJ1-5; D may be TRBD1 (6 bases). CDR1 and CDR2 (germline): SGHRS, YFSETQ. Trimming left V 1 base short and J 4 bases short, with 27 bases between. The CDR3 sequence is 20 residues long. CDR3: CASSLSQQGKGEGVNQPQHF. CDR3 coding DNA: TGCGCCAGCAGCTTGTCGCAGCAGGGTAAAGGGGAGGGGGTTAATCAGCCCCAGCATTTT.

The chain couples TRBV12-3 or TRBV12-4 to TRBJ2-7, with D unresolved. The CDR3 extends over 13 amino acids. V was trimmed by 6 bases and J by 6 bases, leaving 15 bases between them. The CDR3 reads CASRPAGPLEQYF. CDR3 nucleotide sequence: TGTGCCAGCAGGCCAGCAGGTCCACTCGAGCAGTACTTC.

The chain uses TRBV5-1 and TRBJ2-3, with TRBD1 matching 7 bases. Germline V CDR1 and CDR2: SGHRS, YFSETQ. The V segment lost 4 bases and the J segment 2 bases; nucleotides outside the gene matches: 10. This CDR3 is 16 amino acids long. CDR3 nucleotides: TGCGCCAGCAGCAAGCCAACAGGGGTCTCCACAGATACGCAGTATTTT. Amino acid sequence: CASSKPTGVSTDTQYF.

The chain couples TRBV6-5 to TRBJ1-2; 10 bases agree with TRBD1. The germline gives CDR1 MNHEY, CDR2 SVGAGI. The CDR3 has 15 residues. V lost 11 bases, J lost 2 bases, and 11 bases stayed unmatched. In nucleotides, the CDR3 is TGTGCCTCGGGAGGGACAGGGGACTTGAACTATGGCTACACCTTC. Amino acids: CASGGTGDLNYGYTF.

The genes are TRBV2 and TRBJ2-2; 7 bases agree with TRBD2. V shed 1 base, J shed 6 bases, and the junction held 17 bases outside the gene matches. Per the germline V gene, CDR1 is SNHLY and CDR2 is FYNNEI. The CDR3 sequence is 19 residues long. The CDR3 spells CASSEDPRTSLRGAGELFF. CDR3 DNA: TGTGCCAGCAGTGAAGACCCCCGGACTAGTCTAAGAGGGGCCGGGGAGCTGTTTTTT.

The chain combines TRBV10-3 with TRBJ1-2; D possibly corresponds to TRBD1 (6 bases). The CDR3 is 14 amino acids. Germline lookup yields CDR1 ENHRY and CDR2 SYGVKD. Trimming stripped 3 bases from V and 7 bases from J, with 15 bases between. CDR3 sequence: CAISDQGGKSGYTF. The CDR3 nucleotides read TGTGCCATCAGTGACCAAGGGGGTAAGAGTGGCTACACCTTC.

This chain joins TRBV5-4 and TRBJ1-6; D is uncertain. Germline V gene lookup returns CDR1 SGHNT and CDR2 YYREEE (reference sequence). CDR3 length equals 18 residues. Deletions cut 4 bases from V and 0 bases from J, with 17 bases between. The CDR3 region is CASSQGWTGSSYNSPLHF. The CDR3, as DNA: TGTGCCAGCAGCCAAGGTTGGACGGGGAGCTCCTATAATTCACCCCTCCACTTT.

The chain links TRBV27 to TRBJ2-7, with a weak D call TRBD1 (5 bases). V was shortened by 2 bases and J by 0 bases, with 17 bases between the two germline ends. The germline V gene has CDR1 MNHEY and CDR2 SMNVEV (reference sequence). The CDR3 contains 17 residues. The CDR3 coding sequence is TGTGCCAGCAGTTTACTGCCCTCGGACACCGCCTCCTACGAGCAGTACTTC. Its protein product is CASSLLPSDTASYEQYF.

The chain recombines TRBV20-1 with TRBJ2-3; no definite D call. V gave up 5 bases and J gave up 2 bases, with 5 bases separating them. Germline V lookup: CDR1 DFQATT, CDR2 SNEGSKA (reference sequence). This CDR3 contains 11 residues. CDR3 amino acids: CSADHTDTQYF. CDR3 sequence (DNA): TGCAGTGCTGACCACACAGATACGCAGTATTTT.

Here the CDR3 DNA reads TGTGCCAGCAGCTCGACCGACAGCTCCTACAATGAGCAGTTCTTC. This encodes CASSSTDSSYNEQFF. The chain employs TRBV12-1 and TRBJ2-1; the listed D gene, TRBD1, was not tested against the DNA. TRBV12-1 is listed as a pseudogene. This CDR3 has 15 residues.